This TCR beta chain was obtained from a study of cytomegalovirus exposure and HLA in healthy donors. Study outcomes and limitations: The productive fraction for most TCR beta V segments was about 90% or about 30% in an earlier analysis. The CMV antigen specificity of a few CMV-associated chains was confirmed through in vitro analysis. Later genetic work tied a missense DCLRE1C variant to beta-chain V and J trimming.

As to this clone: The antigen is undetermined.

PCR was performed using 60 Vbeta and 13 Jbeta primers. In the original analysis: The count from a later analysis was about 80 million unique TCR beta chains, some 11 million of them shared. Clones were read by immunoSEQ multiplex PCR, and TCRdb kept only the in-frame ones, dropping some. V and J calls and clone size are given by that table; D and trimming were obtained from the DNA. The sample holds 220,000 or so clones, 70% to 85% seen once. This CDR3 is built from 15 residues. Germline V gene sequence: CDR1 MNHNS, CDR2 SASEGT. The V and J ends lost 7 bases and 3 bases, in that order; junction bases with no gene match: 8.

The sequence was obtained from a man aged 45-65 years in good health and CMV-seronegative. The sample taken for sequencing was PBMCs. The chain couples TRBV6-1 to TRBJ2-5; 10 nucleotides align to TRBD1. The DNA for the CDR3 is TGTGCCAGCACTGGGGGGACAGGGGTAAAAGAGACCCAGTACTTC. It specifies CASTGGTGVKETQYF.